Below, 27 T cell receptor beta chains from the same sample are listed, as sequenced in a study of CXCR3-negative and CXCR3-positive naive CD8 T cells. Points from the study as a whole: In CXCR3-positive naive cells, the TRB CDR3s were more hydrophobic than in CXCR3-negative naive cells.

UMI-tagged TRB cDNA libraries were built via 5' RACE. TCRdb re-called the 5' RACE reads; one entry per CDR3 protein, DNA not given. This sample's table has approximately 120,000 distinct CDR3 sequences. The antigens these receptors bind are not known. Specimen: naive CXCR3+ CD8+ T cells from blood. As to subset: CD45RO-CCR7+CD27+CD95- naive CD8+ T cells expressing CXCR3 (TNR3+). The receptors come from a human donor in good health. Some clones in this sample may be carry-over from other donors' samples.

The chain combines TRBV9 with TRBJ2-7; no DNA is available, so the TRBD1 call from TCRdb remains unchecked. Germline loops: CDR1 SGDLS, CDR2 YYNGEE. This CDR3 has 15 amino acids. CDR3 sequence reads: CASSDPGAPSYEQYF.

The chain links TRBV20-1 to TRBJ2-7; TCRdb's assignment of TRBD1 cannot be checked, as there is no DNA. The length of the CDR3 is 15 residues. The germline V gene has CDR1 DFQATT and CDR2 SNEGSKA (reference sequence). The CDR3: CSARVRDRSSYEQYF.

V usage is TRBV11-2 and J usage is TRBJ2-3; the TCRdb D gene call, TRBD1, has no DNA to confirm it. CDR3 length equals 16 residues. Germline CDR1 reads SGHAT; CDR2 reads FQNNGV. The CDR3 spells CASSSVEAGQGYTQYF.

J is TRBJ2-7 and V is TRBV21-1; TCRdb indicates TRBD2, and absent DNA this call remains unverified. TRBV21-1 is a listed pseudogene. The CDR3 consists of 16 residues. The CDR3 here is CASSKRSLAPSYEQYF.

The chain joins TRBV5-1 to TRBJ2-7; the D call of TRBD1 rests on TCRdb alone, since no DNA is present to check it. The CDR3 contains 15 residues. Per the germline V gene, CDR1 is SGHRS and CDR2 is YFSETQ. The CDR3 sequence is CASSYTQGRPYEQYF.

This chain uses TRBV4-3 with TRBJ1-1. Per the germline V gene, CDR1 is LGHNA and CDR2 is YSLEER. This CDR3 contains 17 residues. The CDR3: CASSQEWAAGGSTEAFF.

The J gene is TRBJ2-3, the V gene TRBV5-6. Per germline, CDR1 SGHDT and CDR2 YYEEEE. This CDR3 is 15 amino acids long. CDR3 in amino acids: CASSLLPTSTDTQYF.

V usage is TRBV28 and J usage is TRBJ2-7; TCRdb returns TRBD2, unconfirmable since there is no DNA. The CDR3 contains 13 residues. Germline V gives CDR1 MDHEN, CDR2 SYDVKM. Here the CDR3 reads CAVQREGIDEQYF.

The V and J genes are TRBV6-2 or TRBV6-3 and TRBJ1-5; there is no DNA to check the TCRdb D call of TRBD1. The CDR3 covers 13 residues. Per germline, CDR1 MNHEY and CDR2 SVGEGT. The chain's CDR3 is CASSRQGDQPQHF.

The CDR3 here is CASSLGGGGEQYF. The rearrangement uses TRBV12-3 or TRBV12-4 and TRBJ2-7; TCRdb's D call, TRBD1, is unchecked because there is no DNA. The CDR3 loop spans 13 amino acids.

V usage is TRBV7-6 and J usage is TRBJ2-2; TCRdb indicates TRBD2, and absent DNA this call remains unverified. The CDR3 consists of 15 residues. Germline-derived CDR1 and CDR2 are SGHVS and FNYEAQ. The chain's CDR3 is CASALAGAGTEELFF.

The CDR3 here is CASSARGSSGSLNEQFF. The rearrangement links TRBV21-1 to TRBJ2-1; TCRdb lists TRBD2, though no DNA is available to test this call. TRBV21-1 is a listed pseudogene. CDR3 length equals 17 residues.

CDR3 residues: CASSDRDRTFQAAYNEQFF. The chain joins TRBV4-2 to TRBJ2-1; TCRdb lists TRBD1, though no DNA is available to test this call. Germline loops: CDR1 LGHNA, CDR2 YNFKEQ. The CDR3 has 19 residues.

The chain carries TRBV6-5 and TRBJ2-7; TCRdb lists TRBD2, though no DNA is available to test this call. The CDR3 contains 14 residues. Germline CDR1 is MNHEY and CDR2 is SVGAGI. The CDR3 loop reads CASSQSDGDYEQYF.

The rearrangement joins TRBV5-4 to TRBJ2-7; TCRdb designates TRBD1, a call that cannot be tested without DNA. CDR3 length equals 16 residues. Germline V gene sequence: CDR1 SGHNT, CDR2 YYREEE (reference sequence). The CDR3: CASSGTGAQGVHEQYF. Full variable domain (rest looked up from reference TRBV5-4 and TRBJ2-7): ETGVTQSPTHLIKTRGQQVTLRCSSQSGHNTVSWYQQALGQGPQFIFQYYREEENGRGNFPPRFSGLQFPNYSSELNVNALELDDSALYLCASSGTGAQGVHEQYFGPGTRLTVT.

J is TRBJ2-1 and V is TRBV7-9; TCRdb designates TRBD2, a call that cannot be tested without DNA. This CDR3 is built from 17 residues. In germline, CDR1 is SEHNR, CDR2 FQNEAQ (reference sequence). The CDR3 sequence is CASSSNSGRASYNEQFF. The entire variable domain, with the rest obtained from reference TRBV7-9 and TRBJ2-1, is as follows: DTGVSQNPRHKITKRGQNVTFRCDPISEHNRLYWYRQTLGQGPEFLTYFQNEAQLEKSRLLSDRFSAERPKGSFSTLEIQRTEQGDSAMYLCASSSNSGRASYNEQFFGPGTRLTVL.

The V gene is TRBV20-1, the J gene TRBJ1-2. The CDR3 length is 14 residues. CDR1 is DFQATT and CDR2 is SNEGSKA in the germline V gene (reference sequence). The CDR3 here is CSAADRPWAYGYTF.

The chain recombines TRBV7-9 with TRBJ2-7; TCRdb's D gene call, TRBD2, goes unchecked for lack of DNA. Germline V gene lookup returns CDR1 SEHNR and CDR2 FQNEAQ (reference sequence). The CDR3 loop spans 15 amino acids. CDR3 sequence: CASSEKRGGIHEQYF.

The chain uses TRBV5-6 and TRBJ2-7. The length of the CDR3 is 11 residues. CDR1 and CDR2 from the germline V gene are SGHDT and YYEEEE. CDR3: CASSVSYEQYF.

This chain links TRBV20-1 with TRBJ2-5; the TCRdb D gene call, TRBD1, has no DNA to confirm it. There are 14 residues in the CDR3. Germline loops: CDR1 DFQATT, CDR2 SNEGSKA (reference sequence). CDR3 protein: CSARRDTPTETQYF.

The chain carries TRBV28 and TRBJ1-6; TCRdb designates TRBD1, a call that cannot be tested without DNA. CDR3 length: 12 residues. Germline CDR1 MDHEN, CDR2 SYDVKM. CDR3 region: CATNAGESPLHF. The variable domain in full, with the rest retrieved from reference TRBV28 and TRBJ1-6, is DVKVTQSSRYLVKRTGEKVFLECVQDMDHENMFWYRQDPGLGLRLIYFSYDVKMKEKGDIPEGYSVSREKKERFSLILESASTNQTSMYLCATNAGESPLHFGNGTRLTVT.

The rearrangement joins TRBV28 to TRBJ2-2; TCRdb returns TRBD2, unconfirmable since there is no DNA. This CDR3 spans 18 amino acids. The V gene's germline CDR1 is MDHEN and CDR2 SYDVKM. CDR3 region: CASSLLQMAAGQSGELFF.

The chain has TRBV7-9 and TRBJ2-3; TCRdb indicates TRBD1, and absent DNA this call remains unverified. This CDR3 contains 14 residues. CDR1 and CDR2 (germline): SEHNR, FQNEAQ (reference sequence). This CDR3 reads CASSLLQGPDTQYF.

The chain's CDR3 is CASMASGAYEQYF. The chain joins TRBV28 to TRBJ2-7; no DNA is available, so the TRBD2 call from TCRdb remains unchecked. Germline CDR1 reads MDHEN; CDR2 reads SYDVKM. This CDR3 has 13 residues.

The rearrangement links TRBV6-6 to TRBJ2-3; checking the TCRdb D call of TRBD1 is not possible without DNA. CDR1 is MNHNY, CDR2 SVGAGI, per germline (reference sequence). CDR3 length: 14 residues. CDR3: CASRWGGSTDTQYF.

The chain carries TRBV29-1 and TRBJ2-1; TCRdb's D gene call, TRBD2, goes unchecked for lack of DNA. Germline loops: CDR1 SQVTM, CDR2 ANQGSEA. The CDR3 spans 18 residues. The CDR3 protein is CSVVGALAGGLNYNEQFF.

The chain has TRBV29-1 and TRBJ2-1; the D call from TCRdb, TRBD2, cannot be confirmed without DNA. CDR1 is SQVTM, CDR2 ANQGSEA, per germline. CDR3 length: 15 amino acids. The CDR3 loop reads CSVGWGLAGLSQQFF.